The TCR beta chain described here comes from a study of cytomegalovirus exposure and HLA in healthy donors. Study-wide context: Most genotyped donors, about 81% of fewer than 400, had Caucasian-associated genetic ancestry.

The study ran its PCR with 60 Vbeta and 13 Jbeta primers. Assay used: immunoSEQ multiplex PCR; TCRdb lists only in-frame clones, some missing. The sample lists some 150,000 clones, less than 80% seen once, with 1.5% to 2% in the top ten. CDR1 and CDR2 (germline): LNHDA, SQIVND (reference sequence). The CDR3 has 13 residues. The ends were cut back, 2 bases at V and 1 base at J, with 5 bases in the middle. This clone turned up a few times. The same CDR3 is also encoded by other DNA sequences in this sample. The source material was PBMCs. This sequence originates from a female donor in good health and CMV-seropositive. This chain joins TRBV19 and TRBJ1-1, with D hard to call. The CDR3 nucleotides read TGTGCCAGTAGTATAAGCGGGAACACTGAAGCTTTCTTT. Translation: CASSISGNTEAFF.